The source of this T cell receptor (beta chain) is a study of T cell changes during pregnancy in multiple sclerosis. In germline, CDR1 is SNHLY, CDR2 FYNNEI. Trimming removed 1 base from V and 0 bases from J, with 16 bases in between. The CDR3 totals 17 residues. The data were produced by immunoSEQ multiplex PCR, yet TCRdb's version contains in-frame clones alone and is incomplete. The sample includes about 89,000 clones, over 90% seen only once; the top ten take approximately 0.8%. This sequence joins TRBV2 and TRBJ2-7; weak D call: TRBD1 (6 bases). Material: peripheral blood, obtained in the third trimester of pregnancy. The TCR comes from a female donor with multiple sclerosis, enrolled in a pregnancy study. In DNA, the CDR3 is TGTGCCAGCAGTGAAGGTAAAGGGGGTTATCACTCCTACGAGCAGTACTTC. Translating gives CASSEGKGGYHSYEQYF.